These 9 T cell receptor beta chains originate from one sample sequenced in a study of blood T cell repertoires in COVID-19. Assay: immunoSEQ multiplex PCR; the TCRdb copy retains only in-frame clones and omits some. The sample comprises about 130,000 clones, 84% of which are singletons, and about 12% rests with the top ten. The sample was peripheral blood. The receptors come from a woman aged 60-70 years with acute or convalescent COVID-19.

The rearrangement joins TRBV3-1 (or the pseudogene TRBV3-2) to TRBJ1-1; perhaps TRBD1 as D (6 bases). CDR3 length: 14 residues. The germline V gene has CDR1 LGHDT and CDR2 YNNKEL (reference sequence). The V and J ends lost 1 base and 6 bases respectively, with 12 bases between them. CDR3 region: CASSQGQGIAEAFF. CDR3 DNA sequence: TGTGCCAGCAGCCAAGGGCAGGGGATTGCTGAAGCTTTCTTT.

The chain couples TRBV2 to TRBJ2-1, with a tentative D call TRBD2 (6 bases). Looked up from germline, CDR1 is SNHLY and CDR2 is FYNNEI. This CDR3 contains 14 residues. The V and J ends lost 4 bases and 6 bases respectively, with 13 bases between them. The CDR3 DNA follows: TGTGCCAGCAGTGCATCCGGGGGTGGCAATGAGCAGTTCTTC. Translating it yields CASSASGGGNEQFF.

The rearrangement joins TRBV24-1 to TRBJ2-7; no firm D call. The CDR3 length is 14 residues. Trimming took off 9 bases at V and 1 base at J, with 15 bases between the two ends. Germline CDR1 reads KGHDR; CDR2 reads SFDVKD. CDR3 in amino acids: CATRPTWVSYEQYV. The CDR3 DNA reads TGTGCCACCCGGCCGACATGGGTTTCCTACGAGCAGTACGTC.

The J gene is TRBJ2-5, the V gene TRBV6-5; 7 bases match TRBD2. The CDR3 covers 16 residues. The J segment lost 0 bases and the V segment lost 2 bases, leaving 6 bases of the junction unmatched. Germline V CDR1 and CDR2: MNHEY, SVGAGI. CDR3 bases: TGTGCCAGCAGTTACGGGGGGGACGCGTACCAAGAGACCCAGTACTTC. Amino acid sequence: CASSYGGDAYQETQYF.

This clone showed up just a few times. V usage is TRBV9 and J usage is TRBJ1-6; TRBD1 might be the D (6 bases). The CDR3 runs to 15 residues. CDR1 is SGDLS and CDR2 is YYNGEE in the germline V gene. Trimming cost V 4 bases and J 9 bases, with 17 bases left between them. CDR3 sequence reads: CASSPRGGGSSPLHF. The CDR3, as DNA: TGTGCCAGCAGCCCCCGCGGGGGGGGCTCTTCACCCCTCCACTTT. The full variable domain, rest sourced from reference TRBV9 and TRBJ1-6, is DSGVTQTPKHLITATGQRVTLRCSPRSGDLSVYWYQQSLDQGLQFLIQYYNGEERAKGNILERFSAQQFPDLHSELNLSSLELGDSALYFCASSPRGGGSSPLHFGNGTRLTVT.

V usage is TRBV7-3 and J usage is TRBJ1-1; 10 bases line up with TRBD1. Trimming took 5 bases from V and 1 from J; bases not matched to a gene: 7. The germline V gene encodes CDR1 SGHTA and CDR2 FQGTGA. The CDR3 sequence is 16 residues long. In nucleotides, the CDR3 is TGTGCCAGCAGCACCGGGACAGGGGCTACGAACACTGAAGCTTTCTTT. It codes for CASSTGTGATNTEAFF.

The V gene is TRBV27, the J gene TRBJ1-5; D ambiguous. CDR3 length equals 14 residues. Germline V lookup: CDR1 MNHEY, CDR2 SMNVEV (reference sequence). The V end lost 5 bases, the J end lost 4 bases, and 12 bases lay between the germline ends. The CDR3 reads CASSPYSGNQPQHF. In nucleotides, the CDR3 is TGTGCCAGCAGTCCCTATAGCGGGAATCAGCCCCAGCATTTT.

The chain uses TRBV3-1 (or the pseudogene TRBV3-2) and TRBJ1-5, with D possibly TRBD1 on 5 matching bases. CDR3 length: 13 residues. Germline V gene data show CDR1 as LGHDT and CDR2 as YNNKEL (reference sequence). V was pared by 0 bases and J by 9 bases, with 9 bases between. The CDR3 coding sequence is TGTGCCAGCAGCCAAGATATCCAGGGGCCCCAGCATTTT. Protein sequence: CASSQDIQGPQHF.

The CDR3 coding sequence is TGTGCCAGCTCACCTGCGGCGGGCAATCGGGGCTACACCTTC. Protein product: CASSPAAGNRGYTF. The chain joins TRBV18 to TRBJ1-2; D remains ambiguous. Trimming took 3 bases from V and 8 from J, leaving 16 bases between them. Germline V gene sequence: CDR1 KGHSH, CDR2 LQKENI. The CDR3 spans 14 residues. Variable domain in full (rest from reference TRBV18 and TRBJ1-2): NAGVMQNPRHLVRRRGQEARLRCSPMKGHSHVYWYRQLPEEGLKFMVYLQKENIIDESGMPKERFSAEFPKEGPSILRIQQVVRGDSAAYFCASSPAAGNRGYTFGSGTRLTVV.